A single sample is the source of the 30 T cell receptor beta chains below, sequenced in a study of cytomegalovirus exposure and HLA in healthy donors. PCR amplification relied on 60 Vbeta primers (plus 13 Jbeta primers). Data came from immunoSEQ multiplex PCR; TCRdb stores just in-frame clones and leaves some out. The repertoire holds around 160,000 clones, with about 72% as singletons. The sample comprised PBMCs. The receptors were sampled from a male donor in good health and CMV-seronegative.

This sequence joins TRBV7-8 and TRBJ2-5, with 11 nucleotides matching TRBD2. The CDR3 extends over 16 amino acids. Germline assignment: CDR1 SGHVS and CDR2 FQNEAQ. J gave up 3 bases and V 4 bases, and 7 bases lay outside the gene matches. The CDR3 DNA reads as TGTGCCAGCAGCTCTTACACTAGCGGGGGAAAAGAGACCCAGTACTTC. Encoded protein: CASSSYTSGGKETQYF.

The rearrangement joins TRBV4-3 to TRBJ2-4, with 7 bases aligning to TRBD2. With 0 bases clipped from V and 8 bases from J, the junction kept 1 base outside the gene matches. The CDR3 runs to 13 residues. Germline V gene data show CDR1 as LGHNA and CDR2 as YSLEER. The CDR3 sequence is CASSQDAGDIQYF. Here the CDR3 DNA reads TGCGCCAGCAGCCAAGATGCGGGGGACATTCAGTACTTC.

The chain joins TRBV19 to TRBJ2-5, with D perhaps matching TRBD2 (5 bases). Germline assignment: CDR1 LNHDA and CDR2 SQIVND (reference sequence). With 4 bases removed from V and 5 bases from J, the gap between germline ends came to 20 bases. CDR3 size: 16 residues. This CDR3 is CASSRYLSGRGETQYF. The CDR3 nucleotides are TGTGCCAGTAGTAGATACTTGTCGGGAAGAGGTGAGACCCAGTACTTC. The full variable domain, rest sourced from reference TRBV19 and TRBJ2-5, is DGGITQSPKYLFRKEGQNVTLSCEQNLNHDAMYWYRQDPGQGLRLIYYSQIVNDFQKGDIAEGYSVSREKKESFPLTVTSAQKNPTAFYLCASSRYLSGRGETQYFGPGTRLLVL.

The J gene is TRBJ1-1, the V gene TRBV18; TRBD1 matches at 11 bases. After removal of 6 bases from V and 1 base from J, the junction contained 4 bases not matched to a gene. Germline CDR1 reads KGHSH; CDR2 reads LQKENI. This CDR3 region has 15 residues. In DNA, the CDR3 is TGTGCCAGCTCTTCGGACAGGGGGCGGAACACTGAAGCTTTCTTT. Translated: CASSSDRGRNTEAFF.

This sequence joins TRBV5-6 and TRBJ1-2; no reliable D call. The CDR3 sequence is 14 residues long. Germline V gene data show CDR1 as SGHDT and CDR2 as YYEEEE. The ends were cut back, 4 bases at V and 5 bases at J, with 15 bases in the middle. CDR3 amino acids: CASSPARVRYGYTF. In DNA, the CDR3 is TGTGCCAGCAGCCCCGCGAGGGTAAGGTATGGCTACACCTTC. The full variable domain, its missing parts supplied by reference TRBV5-6 and TRBJ1-2, is DAGVTQSPTHLIKTRGQQVTLRCSPKSGHDTVSWYQQALGQGPQFIFQYYEEEERQRGNFPDRFSGHQFPNYSSELNVNALLLGDSALYLCASSPARVRYGYTFGSGTRLTVV.

The CDR3 region has the DNA TGTGCCAGTAGTTCTACAGGGCTTTATGGCTACACCTTC. Translation gives CASSSTGLYGYTF. The genes are TRBV19 and TRBJ1-2; D may be TRBD1 (6 bases). V was pared by 5 bases and J by 5 bases, with 12 bases between. Germline values: CDR1 LNHDA, CDR2 SQIVND (reference sequence). The CDR3 consists of 13 residues.

On this clone itself: Germline is not matched at one junction end, which may reflect a read error. The V gene is TRBV30, the J gene TRBJ2-2, with 11 bases that match TRBD1. Germline CDR1 is GTSNPN and CDR2 is SVGIG (reference sequence). The CDR3 runs to 13 residues. CDR3 amino acids: CARDRGNSGELFF. CDR3 nucleotide sequence: TGTGCCCGGGACAGGGGGAACTCCGGGGAGCTGTTTTTT.

The chain couples TRBV27 to TRBJ2-7; weak D call: TRBD2 (7 bases). Germline V CDR1 and CDR2: MNHEY, SMNVEV (reference sequence). V was trimmed by 6 bases and J by 3 bases, leaving 21 bases between them. CDR3 size: 16 residues. The CDR3 loop is CASSGPVRGANYEQYF. CDR3 bases: TGTGCCAGCAGCGGTCCGGTTCGGGGGGCGAACTACGAGCAGTACTTC.

V and J are TRBV28 and TRBJ1-1, with 7 bases fitting TRBD1. The CDR3 has 14 amino acids. Germline loops: CDR1 MDHEN, CDR2 SYDVKM. Trimming removed 1 base from V and 7 bases from J; junction bases left unmatched: 6. The CDR3 sequence: CASSLYFRDSEAFF. As DNA, the CDR3 is TGTGCCAGCAGTTTATACTTCCGGGACAGTGAAGCTTTCTTT.

The sample holds one count of this clone. The V and J genes are TRBV4-2 and TRBJ2-7; 14 bases align to TRBD2. The CDR3 consists of 19 residues. Germline assignment: CDR1 LGHNA and CDR2 YNFKEQ. Trimming removed 2 bases from V and 5 bases from J; junction bases left unmatched: 14. The CDR3 coding sequence is TGTGCCAGCAGCCAATTCACTATCCCGGGACTAGCGGGAGCGAACGAGCAGTACTTC. It encodes CASSQFTIPGLAGANEQYF.

J is TRBJ1-5 and V is TRBV5-4; no clear D. The CDR3 is 8 amino acids. CDR1 is SGHNT and CDR2 is YYREEE in the germline V gene (reference sequence). The germline V and J ends were trimmed by 4 bases and 16 bases, with 6 bases remaining between them. The CDR3 region is CASSRHHF. CDR3 nucleotides: TGTGCCAGCAGCCGACACCATTTT.

This chain links TRBV27 with TRBJ1-6; D is perhaps TRBD1 (6 bases). Per germline, CDR1 MNHEY and CDR2 SMNVEV (reference sequence). This CDR3 region has 13 residues. Trimming took off 6 bases at V and 7 bases at J, with 10 bases between the two ends. The chain's CDR3 is CASRTQGNSPLHF. CDR3 DNA sequence: TGTGCCAGCAGGACCCAGGGGAATTCACCCCTCCACTTT.

This chain links TRBV6-5 with TRBJ1-2; a weak D match, TRBD1 (5 bases). The germline CDR1 and CDR2 sequences are MNHEY and SVGAGI. The length of the CDR3 is 13 residues. V lost 5 bases and J 2 bases, leaving 9 bases between the germline ends. CDR3 DNA sequence: TGTGCCAGCAGTAGGACACCCAACTATGGCTACACCTTC. Translated, it gives CASSRTPNYGYTF.

This clone has only a few counts. The CDR3 region has the DNA TGTGCCAGCAGCCAAGATCTGCAGAATCCTAACTATGGCTACACCTTC. Translating it yields CASSQDLQNPNYGYTF. The V gene is TRBV4-2, the J gene TRBJ1-2; D uncertain. Germline V gives CDR1 LGHNA, CDR2 YNFKEQ. The ends were cut back, 0 bases at V and 0 bases at J, with 11 bases in the middle. This CDR3 has 16 residues.

The CDR3 protein is CASSQASGEQYF. As DNA, the CDR3 is TGTGCCAGCAGCCAGGCTTCGGGCGAGCAGTACTTC. V usage is TRBV4-2 and J usage is TRBJ2-7; D remains ambiguous. The CDR3 runs to 12 residues. CDR1 is LGHNA, CDR2 YNFKEQ, per germline. V was clipped by 3 bases and J by 6 bases, with 9 bases between them.

The sample holds a few counts of this clone. The rearrangement uses TRBV4-2 and TRBJ2-2, with D tentatively TRBD1 (6 bases). Germline V lookup: CDR1 LGHNA, CDR2 YNFKEQ. The CDR3 is 16 amino acids. Trimming shortened V by 3 bases and J by 0 bases, and 11 bases separated the two germline ends. The CDR3 DNA reads TGTGCCAGCAGCCAGGGGACAACCGCGAACACCGGGGAGCTGTTTTTT. Encoded protein: CASSQGTTANTGELFF.

The V call is TRBV25-1, the J call TRBJ2-3; 12 bases match TRBD2. There are 16 residues in the CDR3. Germline loops: CDR1 MGHDK, CDR2 SYGVNS. V lost 4 bases and J lost 3; bases outside the gene matches: 5. CDR3 bases: TGTGCCAGCAGTGTTCTAGCGGGGGGGCCTACAGATACGCAGTATTTT. This gives the protein CASSVLAGGPTDTQYF.

The rearrangement joins TRBV6-5 to TRBJ2-7, with D possibly TRBD2 on 5 matching bases. V was clipped by 6 bases and J by 8 bases, with 20 bases between them. Germline V gene lookup returns CDR1 MNHEY and CDR2 SVGAGI. The CDR3 has 14 amino acids. The CDR3 spells CASSPTDGLAKQYF. Here the CDR3 DNA reads TGTGCCAGCAGCCCAACTGACGGACTTGCGAAGCAGTACTTC.

V is TRBV28 and J is TRBJ2-7, with TRBD1 identical over 10 bases. The CDR3 sequence is 16 residues long. Per the germline V gene, CDR1 is MDHEN and CDR2 is SYDVKM. V lost 5 bases and J lost 2; bases outside the gene matches: 9. This CDR3 is CASSAPDRGQTYEQYF. The DNA for the CDR3 is TGTGCCAGCAGTGCCCCCGACAGGGGGCAGACCTACGAGCAGTACTTC.

This clone has more than one count but fewer than ten. The rearrangement links TRBV11-1 to TRBJ2-7; 8 positions match TRBD1. V dropped 5 bases and J dropped 6; count of bases not matched to a gene: 6. The germline gives CDR1 SGHAT, CDR2 FQDESV (reference sequence). This CDR3 is built from 13 residues. CDR3 bases: TGTGCCAGCAGCCCCAGGGGGCGGCTCGAGCAGTACTTC. Encoded protein: CASSPRGRLEQYF.

Regarding this clone: One end of the junction fails to match germline, which may point to a read error. The CDR3 DNA sequence: TGTGCTAGCAGCCTGGGACTAGCGGGGGGCGATGAGCAGTTCTTC. It yields the protein CASSLGLAGGDEQFF. J is TRBJ2-1 and V is TRBV7-7; TRBD2 matches at 15 bases. This CDR3 is built from 15 residues. CDR1 SSHAT and CDR2 FNYEAQ come from the germline V gene (reference sequence).

The CDR3 reads CASSKGLAGSYNEQFF. CDR3 bases: TGTGCCAGCAGTAAGGGACTAGCGGGCTCCTACAATGAGCAGTTCTTC. The chain couples TRBV27 to TRBJ2-1, with 12 bases fitting TRBD2. Germline-derived CDR1 and CDR2 are MNHEY and SMNVEV (reference sequence). The CDR3 consists of 16 residues. J gave up 0 bases and V 5 bases, and 2 bases lay outside the gene matches.

The chain joins TRBV5-4 to TRBJ2-1, with 12 bases aligning to TRBD2. CDR3 size: 15 residues. V was pared by 6 bases and J by 4 bases, with 5 bases of the junction left unmatched. Germline CDR1 reads SGHNT; CDR2 reads YYREEE (reference sequence). Here the CDR3 DNA reads TGTGCCAGCACCGAGACTAGCGGGAGTTACAATGAGCAGTTCTTC. It codes for CASTETSGSYNEQFF.

The J gene is TRBJ2-3, the V gene TRBV11-3; TRBD2 matches at 10 bases. There are 15 residues in the CDR3. Trimming removed 5 bases from V and 2 bases from J; junction bases left unmatched: 4. Germline CDR1 reads SGHNT; CDR2 reads YENEEA. The CDR3 nucleotides are TGTGCCAGCAGCCACCTAGCGGGGGACACAGATACGCAGTATTTT. Its translation: CASSHLAGDTDTQYF.

This sequence joins TRBV2 and TRBJ1-4; possibly TRBD1 for D (6 bases). Between the trimmed V and J ends, which lost 8 bases and 8 bases, there was a span of 15 bases. Per the germline V gene, CDR1 is SNHLY and CDR2 is FYNNEI. The CDR3 sequence is 13 residues long. The CDR3 DNA reads TGTGCCAGCTGTCTGGGGGCCCGAGAAAAACTGTTTTTT. Its translation is CASCLGAREKLFF.

The genes are TRBV7-2 and TRBJ2-1; 11 bases match TRBD2. The germline V gene encodes CDR1 SGHTA and CDR2 FQGNSA. This CDR3 is built from 15 residues. V lost 3 bases, J lost 6 bases, and 4 bases stayed unmatched. In DNA, the CDR3 is TGTGCCAGCAGCTTCTCTAGCGGGAGGATCAATGAGCAGTTCTTC. Its translation is CASSFSSGRINEQFF.

The chain combines TRBV10-3 with TRBJ1-5; D perhaps matches TRBD1 (6 bases). Germline CDR1 ENHRY, CDR2 SYGVKD. The CDR3 length is 13 residues. The V end was cut by 4 bases, the J end by 5 bases, with 9 bases between. The CDR3 coding sequence is TGTGCCATCAGTGCAGCAGGGGATCAGCCCCAGCATTTT. Residues: CAISAAGDQPQHF.

The chain uses TRBV5-4 and TRBJ2-3; 7 bases match TRBD2. There are 14 residues in the CDR3. V shed 3 bases, J shed 4 bases, and the junction held 5 bases outside the gene matches. Germline V CDR1 and CDR2: SGHNT, YYREEE (reference sequence). This CDR3 is CASSWGGLSDTQYF. CDR3 coding DNA: TGTGCCAGCAGCTGGGGGGGTTTGTCAGATACGCAGTATTTT.

The chain joins TRBV5-1 to TRBJ2-2; 10 bases fit TRBD1. This CDR3 is built from 18 residues. The V gene end was trimmed by 4 bases and the J gene end by 3 bases; junction bases not matched to a gene: 12. Germline V gives CDR1 SGHRS, CDR2 YFSETQ. CDR3 residues: CASSPTPRTGGYTGELFF. DNA for the CDR3: TGCGCCAGCAGCCCTACGCCACGGACAGGGGGATACACCGGGGAGCTGTTTTTT.

V and J are TRBV5-4 and TRBJ2-6, with TRBD1 identical over 7 bases. The J segment lost 2 bases and the V segment lost 2 bases, leaving 4 bases of the junction unmatched. CDR3 size: 16 residues. Looked up from germline, CDR1 is SGHNT and CDR2 is YYREEE (reference sequence). CDR3 region: CASSLKQGTGANVLTF. The CDR3 DNA reads as TGTGCCAGCAGCTTAAAACAGGGGACTGGGGCCAACGTCCTGACTTTC.